Shown below are 5 T cell receptor beta chains from a single sample sequenced in a study of molecular identifiers for immune sequencing clone quantification. TCRdb passed the PCR reads through MiXCR, listing each CDR3 protein once. The top ten clones hold roughly 0.83% of a sample with about 640,000 distinct CDR3 sequences, 15% to 20% of them seen once. The sample was naive CD8+ T cells from blood, with Jurkat cell RNA spiked in. This sample's subset: FACS-sorted CD8+CD4-CCR7+CD45RA+ naive T cells. These receptors came from a human donor in good health. Some libraries in this study had Jurkat cell RNA spiked in.

This clonotype was counted many times. The CDR3 DNA sequence: TGCGCCAGCAGCCAAGATCGGTTTGGAAACACCATATATTTT. Translated, it gives CASSQDRFGNTIYF. The chain uses TRBV4-3 and TRBJ1-3; no firm D call. Trimming shortened V by 0 bases and J by 3 bases, and 6 bases separated the two germline ends. CDR1 and CDR2 from the germline V gene are LGHNA and YSLEER. There are 14 residues in the CDR3.

Remarks on this clonotype: One junction end disagrees with the germline gene, perhaps due to a read error. The chain employs TRBV19 and TRBJ2-7; TRBD1 aligns across 11 bases. Germline V gene lookup returns CDR1 LNHDA and CDR2 SQIVND (reference sequence). The CDR3 totals 15 residues. This chain's CDR3 is CAGSIRTGGTYEQYF. The CDR3 DNA sequence: TGTGCCGGTAGTATCCGGACAGGGGGCACCTACGAGCAGTACTTC.

This clonotype was counted many times. The chain is built from TRBV5-1 and TRBJ2-7, with D possibly matching TRBD1 (6 bases). The CDR3 extends over 14 amino acids. Per germline, CDR1 SGHRS and CDR2 YFSETQ. Deletions cut 0 bases from V and 2 bases from J, with 9 bases between. The CDR3 bases are TGCGCCAGCAGCTTGGAGGGGGACCCCTACGAGCAGTACTTC. Encoded protein: CASSLEGDPYEQYF. Filled out from reference TRBV5-1 and TRBJ2-7, the complete variable domain reads KAGVTQTPRYLIKTRGQQVTLSCSPISGHRSVSWYQQTPGQGLQFLFEYFSETQRNKGNFPGRFSGRQFSNSRSEMNVSTLELGDSALYLCASSLEGDPYEQYFGPGTRLTVT.

This clonotype has just a few counts. V and J are TRBV15 and TRBJ2-3; tentatively, D is TRBD1 (6 bases). Germline V lookup: CDR1 LNHNV, CDR2 YYDKDF (reference sequence). The CDR3 totals 17 residues. V was clipped by 3 bases and J by 4 bases, with 20 bases between them. The CDR3 nucleotides read TGTGCCACCAGCAGTGAAAACCGGGACATTATTTCAGATACGCAGTATTTT. Translating it yields CATSSENRDIISDTQYF.

This clonotype has a handful of counts. The chain's CDR3 is CASTFRGGVDNEQFF. DNA of the CDR3: TGTGCCAGCACCTTCCGGGGAGGGGTTGACAATGAGCAGTTCTTC. This chain links TRBV5-6 with TRBJ2-1; 7 nucleotides match TRBD2. CDR3 size: 15 residues. The V segment lost 6 bases and the J segment 5 bases; nucleotides outside the gene matches: 11. Germline V gene lookup returns CDR1 SGHDT and CDR2 YYEEEE.